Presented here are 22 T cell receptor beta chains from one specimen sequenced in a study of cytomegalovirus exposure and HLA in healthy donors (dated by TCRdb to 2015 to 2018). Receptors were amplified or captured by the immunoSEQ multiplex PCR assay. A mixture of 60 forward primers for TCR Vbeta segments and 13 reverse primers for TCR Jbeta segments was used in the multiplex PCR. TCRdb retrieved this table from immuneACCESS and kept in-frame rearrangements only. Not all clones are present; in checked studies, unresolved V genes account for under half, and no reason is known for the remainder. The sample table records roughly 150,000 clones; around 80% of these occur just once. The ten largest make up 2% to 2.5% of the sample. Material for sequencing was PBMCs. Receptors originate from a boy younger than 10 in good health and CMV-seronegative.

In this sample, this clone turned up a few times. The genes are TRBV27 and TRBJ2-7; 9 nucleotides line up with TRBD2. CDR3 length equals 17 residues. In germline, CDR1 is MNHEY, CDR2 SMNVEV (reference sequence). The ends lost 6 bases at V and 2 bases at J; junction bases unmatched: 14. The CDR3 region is CASSRILGLAGPYEQYF. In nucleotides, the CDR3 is TGTGCCAGCAGCAGAATCCTCGGGCTAGCGGGGCCCTACGAGCAGTACTTC.

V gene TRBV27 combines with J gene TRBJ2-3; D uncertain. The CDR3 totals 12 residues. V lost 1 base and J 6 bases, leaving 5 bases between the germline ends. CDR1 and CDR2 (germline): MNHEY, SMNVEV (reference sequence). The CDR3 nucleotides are TGTGCCAGCAGTTTATACGGGGATACGCAGTATTTT. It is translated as CASSLYGDTQYF.

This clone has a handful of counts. The CDR3 region has the DNA TGCGCCAGCAGCCAAGGGAGGGCGCGGGGCAATCAGCCCCAGCATTTT. It encodes CASSQGRARGNQPQHF. This chain uses TRBV4-1 with TRBJ1-5; D ambiguous. V was cut by 1 base and J by 2 bases, with 12 bases left in between. Per germline, CDR1 MGHRA and CDR2 YSYEKL. This CDR3 is 16 amino acids long.

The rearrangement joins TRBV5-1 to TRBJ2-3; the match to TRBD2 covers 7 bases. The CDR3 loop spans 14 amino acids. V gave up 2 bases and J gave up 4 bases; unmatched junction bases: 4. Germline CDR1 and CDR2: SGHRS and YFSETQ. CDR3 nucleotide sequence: TGCGCCAGCAGCTTAAGCGGGATGGCAGATACGCAGTATTTT. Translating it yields CASSLSGMADTQYF.

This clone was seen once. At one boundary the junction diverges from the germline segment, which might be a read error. The CDR3 DNA follows: TGTTCCAGCAGCGCGGTAGGGGGTAACTATGGCTACACCTTC. Amino acid sequence: CSSSAVGGNYGYTF. This sequence joins TRBV7-9 and TRBJ1-2; possible D gene TRBD1, 6 bases. The V gene's germline CDR1 is SEHNR and CDR2 FQNEAQ (reference sequence). The CDR3 extends over 14 amino acids.

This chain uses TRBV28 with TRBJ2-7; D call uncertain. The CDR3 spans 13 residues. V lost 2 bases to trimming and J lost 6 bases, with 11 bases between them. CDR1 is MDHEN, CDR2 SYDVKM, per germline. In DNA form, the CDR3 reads TGTGCCAGCAGTTTAGCACTGTTTCTCGAGCAGTACTTC. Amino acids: CASSLALFLEQYF.

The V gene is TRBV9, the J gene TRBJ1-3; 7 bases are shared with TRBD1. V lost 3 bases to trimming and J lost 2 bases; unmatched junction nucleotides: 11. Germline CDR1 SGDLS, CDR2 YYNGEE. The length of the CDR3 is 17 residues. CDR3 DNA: TGTGCCAGCAGCGCAACAACAGGGGATCGACCTGGAAACACCATATATTTT. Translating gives CASSATTGDRPGNTIYF.

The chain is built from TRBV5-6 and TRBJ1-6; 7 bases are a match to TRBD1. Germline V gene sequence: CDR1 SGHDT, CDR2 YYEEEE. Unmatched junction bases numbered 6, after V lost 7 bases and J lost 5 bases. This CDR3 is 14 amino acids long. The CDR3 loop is CASWRTGDNSPLHF. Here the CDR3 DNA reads TGTGCCAGCTGGAGGACAGGAGATAATTCACCCCTCCACTTT.

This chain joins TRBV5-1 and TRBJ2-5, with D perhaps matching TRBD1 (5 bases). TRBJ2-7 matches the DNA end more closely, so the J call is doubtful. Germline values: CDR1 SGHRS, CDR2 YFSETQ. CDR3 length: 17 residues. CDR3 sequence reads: CASSLVSSRASTYEQYF. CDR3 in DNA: TGCGCCAGCAGCTTGGTCTCGAGCAGGGCCAGCACCTACGAGCAGTACTTC.

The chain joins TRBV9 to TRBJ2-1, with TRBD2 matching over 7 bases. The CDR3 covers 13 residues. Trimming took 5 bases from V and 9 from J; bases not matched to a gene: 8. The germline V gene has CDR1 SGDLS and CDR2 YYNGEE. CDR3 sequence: CASSGGGPPEQFF. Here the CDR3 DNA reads TGTGCCAGCAGTGGGGGGGGTCCCCCTGAGCAGTTCTTC.

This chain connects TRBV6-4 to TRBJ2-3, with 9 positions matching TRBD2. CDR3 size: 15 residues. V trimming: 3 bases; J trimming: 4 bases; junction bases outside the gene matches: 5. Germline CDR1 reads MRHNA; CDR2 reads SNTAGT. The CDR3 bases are TGTGCCAGCAGTGAGGCGGGAGGGATTGCAGATACGCAGTATTTT. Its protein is CASSEAGGIADTQYF.

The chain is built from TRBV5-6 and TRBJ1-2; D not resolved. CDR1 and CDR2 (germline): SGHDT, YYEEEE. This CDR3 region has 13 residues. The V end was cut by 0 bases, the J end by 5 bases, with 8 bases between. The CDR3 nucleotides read TGTGCCAGCAGCTTGGCTTTCCCTTATGGCTACACCTTC. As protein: CASSLAFPYGYTF.

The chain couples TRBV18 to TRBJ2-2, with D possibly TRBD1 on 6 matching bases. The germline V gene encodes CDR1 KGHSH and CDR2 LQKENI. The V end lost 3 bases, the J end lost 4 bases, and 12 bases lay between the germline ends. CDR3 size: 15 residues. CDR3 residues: CASSPEQGSTGELFF. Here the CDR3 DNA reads TGTGCCAGCTCACCCGAACAGGGAAGCACCGGGGAGCTGTTTTTT.

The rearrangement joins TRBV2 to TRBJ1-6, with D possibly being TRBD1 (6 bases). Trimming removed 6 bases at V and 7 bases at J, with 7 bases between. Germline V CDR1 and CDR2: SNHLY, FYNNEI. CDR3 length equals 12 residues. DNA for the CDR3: TGTGCCAGCAGACAGGGAAATTCACCCCTCCACTTT. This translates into CASRQGNSPLHF.

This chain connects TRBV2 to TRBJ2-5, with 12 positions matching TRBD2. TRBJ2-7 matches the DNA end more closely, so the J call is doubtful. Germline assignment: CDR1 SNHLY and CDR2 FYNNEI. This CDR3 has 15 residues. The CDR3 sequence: CASHRWTSGVYEQYF. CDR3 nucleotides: TGTGCCAGCCACCGATGGACTAGCGGGGTATACGAGCAGTACTTC.

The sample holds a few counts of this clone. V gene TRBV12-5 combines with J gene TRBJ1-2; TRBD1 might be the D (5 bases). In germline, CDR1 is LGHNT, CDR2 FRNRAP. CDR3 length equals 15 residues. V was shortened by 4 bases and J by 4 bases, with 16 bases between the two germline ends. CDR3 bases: TGTGCTAGTGGTTCGTCACGGACACCGATCTATGGCTACACCTTC. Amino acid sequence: CASGSSRTPIYGYTF.

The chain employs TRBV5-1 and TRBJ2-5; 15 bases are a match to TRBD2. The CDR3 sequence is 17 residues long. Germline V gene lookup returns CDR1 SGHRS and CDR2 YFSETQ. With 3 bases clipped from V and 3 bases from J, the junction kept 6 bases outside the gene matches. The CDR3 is CASSWGLAGGPKETQYF. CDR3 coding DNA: TGCGCCAGCAGCTGGGGACTAGCGGGGGGCCCGAAAGAGACCCAGTACTTC.

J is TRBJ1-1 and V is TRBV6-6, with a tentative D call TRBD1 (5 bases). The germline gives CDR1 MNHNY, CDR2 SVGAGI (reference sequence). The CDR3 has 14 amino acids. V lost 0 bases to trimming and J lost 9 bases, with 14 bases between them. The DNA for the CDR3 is TGTGCCAGCAGTTACTCGACAGACAGTAGGAAAGCTTTCTTT. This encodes CASSYSTDSRKAFF.

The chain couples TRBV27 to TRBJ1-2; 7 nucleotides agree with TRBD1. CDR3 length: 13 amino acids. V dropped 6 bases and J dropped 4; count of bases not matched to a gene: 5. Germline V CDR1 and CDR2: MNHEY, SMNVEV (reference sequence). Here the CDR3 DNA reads TGTGCCAGCAGGCTGACAGGGAGCTATGGCTACACCTTC. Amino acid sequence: CASRLTGSYGYTF.

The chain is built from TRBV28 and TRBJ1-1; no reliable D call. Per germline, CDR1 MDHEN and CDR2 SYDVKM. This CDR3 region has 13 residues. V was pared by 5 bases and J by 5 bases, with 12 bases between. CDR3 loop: CASSPAGGTEAFF. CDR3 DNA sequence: TGTGCCAGCAGTCCAGCGGGTGGGACTGAAGCTTTCTTT.

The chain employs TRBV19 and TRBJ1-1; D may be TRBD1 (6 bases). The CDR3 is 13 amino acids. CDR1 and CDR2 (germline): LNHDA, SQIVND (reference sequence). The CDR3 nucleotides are TGTGTTTCGCGGCCAGGGGCGCGCACTGAAGCTTTCTTT. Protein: CVSRPGARTEAFF.

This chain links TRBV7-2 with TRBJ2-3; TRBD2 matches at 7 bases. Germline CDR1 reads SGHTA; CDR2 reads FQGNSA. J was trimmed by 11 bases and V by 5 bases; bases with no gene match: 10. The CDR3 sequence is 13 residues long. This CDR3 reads CASSPRQWEGQYF. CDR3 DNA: TGTGCCAGCAGCCCCCGGCAGTGGGAGGGGCAGTATTTT.